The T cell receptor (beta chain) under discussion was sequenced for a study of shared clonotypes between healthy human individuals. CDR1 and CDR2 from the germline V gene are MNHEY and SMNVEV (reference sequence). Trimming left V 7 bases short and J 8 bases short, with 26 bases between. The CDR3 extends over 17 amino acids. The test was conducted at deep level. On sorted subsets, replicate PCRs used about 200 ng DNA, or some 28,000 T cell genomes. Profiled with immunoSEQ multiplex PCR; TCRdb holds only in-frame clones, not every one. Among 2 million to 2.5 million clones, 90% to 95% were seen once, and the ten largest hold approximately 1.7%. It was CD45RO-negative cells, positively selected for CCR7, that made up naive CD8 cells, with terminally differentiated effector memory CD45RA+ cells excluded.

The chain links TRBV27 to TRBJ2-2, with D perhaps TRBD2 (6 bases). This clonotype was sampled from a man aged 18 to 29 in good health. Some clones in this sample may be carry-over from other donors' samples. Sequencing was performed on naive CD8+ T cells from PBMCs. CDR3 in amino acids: CASTQEGSWLDMGELFF. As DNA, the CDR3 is TGTGCCAGCACACAGGAGGGCAGTTGGCTGGATATGGGGGAGCTGTTTTTT.